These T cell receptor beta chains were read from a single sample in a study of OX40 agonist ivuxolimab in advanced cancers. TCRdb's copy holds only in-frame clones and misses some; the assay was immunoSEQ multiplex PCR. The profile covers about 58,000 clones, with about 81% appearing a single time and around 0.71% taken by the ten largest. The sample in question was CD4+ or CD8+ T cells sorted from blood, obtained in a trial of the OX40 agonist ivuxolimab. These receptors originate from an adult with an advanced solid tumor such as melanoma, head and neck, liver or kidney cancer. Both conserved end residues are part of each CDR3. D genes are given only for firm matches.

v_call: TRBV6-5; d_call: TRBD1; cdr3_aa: CASSYIQGANNSPLHF
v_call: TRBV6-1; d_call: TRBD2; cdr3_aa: CASSVRTSGETQYF
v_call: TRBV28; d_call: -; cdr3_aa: CASSAGDTLGTEAFF
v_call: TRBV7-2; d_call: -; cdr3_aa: CASSLGTGGYTF
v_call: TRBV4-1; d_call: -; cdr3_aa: CASSRDTGLETQYF
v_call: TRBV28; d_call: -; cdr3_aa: CASSSPWGVNTGELFF
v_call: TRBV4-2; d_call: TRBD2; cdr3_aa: CASSPGGTDTQYF
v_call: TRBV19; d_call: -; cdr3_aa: CASSMLRGNTGELFF
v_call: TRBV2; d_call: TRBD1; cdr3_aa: CASRGQGNYGYTF
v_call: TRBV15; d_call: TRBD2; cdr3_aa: CATSREAGRNTGELFF
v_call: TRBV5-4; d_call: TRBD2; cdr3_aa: CASSLGLAGTDTQYF
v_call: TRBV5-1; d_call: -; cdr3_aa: CASSWGTQFQETQYF
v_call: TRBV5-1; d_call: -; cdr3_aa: CASSSSTGAYEQYF
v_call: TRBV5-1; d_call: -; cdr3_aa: CASSLEHYSYEQYF
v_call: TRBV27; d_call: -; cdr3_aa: CASRLQGLVTEAFF
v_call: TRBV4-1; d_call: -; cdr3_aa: CASSQETRTQYF
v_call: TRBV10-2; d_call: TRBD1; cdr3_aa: CASTDPHRGLYEQYF
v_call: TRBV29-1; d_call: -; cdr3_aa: CSVPQASSYNEQFF
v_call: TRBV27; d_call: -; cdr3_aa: CASSLGFPYGYTF
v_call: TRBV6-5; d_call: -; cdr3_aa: CASSEALRTEAFF
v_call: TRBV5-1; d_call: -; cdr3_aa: CASSLGDTYEQYF
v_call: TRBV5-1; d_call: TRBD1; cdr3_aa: CASSLVLGQANTEAFF
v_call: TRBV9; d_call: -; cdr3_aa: CASSVAPGDTLAAFF
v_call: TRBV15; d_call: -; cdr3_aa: CATSRDLVQSNQPQHF